This T cell receptor beta chain was recovered during a study of CD4 T cells in relation to SARS-CoV-2 and coronaviruses. Study in general: PBMCs were cultured with antigen for less than twelve days before TCR beta sequencing. Convalescent patients were fewer than ten males and 4 females; two were Hispanic.

Data came from immunoSEQ multiplex PCR; TCRdb stores just in-frame clones and leaves some out. The sample has 35,000 or so clones, 77% seen once. Worth noting for this clone: The antigen is unknown.

The germline CDR1 and CDR2 sequences are GTSNPN and SVGIG (reference sequence). V was pared by 7 bases and J by 4 bases, with 11 bases between. This CDR3 contains 12 residues. The clonotype was recovered from an adult with COVID-19. J is TRBJ1-3 and V is TRBV30, with D uncertain. The sequencing input was memory CD4+ T cells from PBMCs, cultured in vitro. CDR3 sequence (DNA): TGTGCCTACGGGTCGATGGGAAACACCATATATTTT. Residues: CAYGSMGNTIYF.